The 3 T cell receptor beta chains listed next were all sequenced from one sample in a study of T-cell memory formation after mild COVID-19. MiXCR, run by TCRdb on the 5' RACE reads, gives a single entry per CDR3 protein. The data contain around 410,000 distinct CDR3 sequences, more than 20% of them singletons. The sequenced sample consisted of PBMCs or a T cell subset sorted from them (not recorded which). These receptor sequences come from an adult woman who had mild COVID-19 (a few samples of this study predate the infection). Cell type and time point are not known.

The rearrangement joins TRBV5-5 to TRBJ2-7, with D perhaps TRBD1 (6 bases). The germline V gene has CDR1 SGHKS and CDR2 YYEKEE (reference sequence). V lost 1 base, J lost 3 bases, and 11 bases lay in between. CDR3 length: 14 residues. The CDR3: CASSLSGVDYEQYF. CDR3 in DNA: TGTGCCAGCAGCTTGTCAGGGGTGGACTACGAGCAGTACTTC.

This clonotype has only a few counts. V gene TRBV2 combines with J gene TRBJ2-3, with D possibly being TRBD1 (6 bases). V dropped 6 bases and J dropped 0 bases, with 19 bases sitting between them. The CDR3 consists of 17 residues. Germline V gene data show CDR1 as SNHLY and CDR2 as FYNNEI. CDR3 nucleotide sequence: TGTGCCAGCAGGACGGGAAAGGACAGACCGAGCACAGATACGCAGTATTTT. Translating it yields CASRTGKDRPSTDTQYF.

V usage is TRBV6-5 and J usage is TRBJ1-2, with 12 bases matching TRBD1. Germline V CDR1 and CDR2: MNHEY, SVGAGI. The CDR3 spans 17 residues. Unmatched junction bases numbered 11, after V lost 2 bases and J lost 7 bases. The CDR3 loop is CASSYQTSSGQGAGYTF. CDR3 nucleotide sequence: TGTGCCAGCAGTTACCAAACAAGCTCGGGACAGGGGGCTGGCTACACCTTC.